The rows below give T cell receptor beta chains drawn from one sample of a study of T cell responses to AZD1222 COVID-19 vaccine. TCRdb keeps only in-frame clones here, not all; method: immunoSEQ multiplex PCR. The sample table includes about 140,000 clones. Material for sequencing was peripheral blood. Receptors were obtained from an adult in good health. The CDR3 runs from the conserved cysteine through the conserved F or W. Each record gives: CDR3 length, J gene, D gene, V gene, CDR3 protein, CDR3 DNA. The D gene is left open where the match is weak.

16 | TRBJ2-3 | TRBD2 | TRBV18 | CASSPGLAGKTDTQYF | TGTGCCAGCTCACCGGGACTAGCGGGGAAAACAGATACGCAGTATTTT
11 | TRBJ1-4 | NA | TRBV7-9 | CASSTQQILFF | TGTGCCAGCAGCACTCAACAGATACTGTTTTTT
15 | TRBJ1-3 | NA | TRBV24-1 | CATSDPRVLGNTIYF | TGTGCCACCAGTGATCCCAGGGTTTTGGGAAACACCATATATTTT
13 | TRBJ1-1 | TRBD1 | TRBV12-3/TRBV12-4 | CASSLGQGAEAFF | TGTGCCAGCAGTTTAGGACAGGGGGCTGAAGCTTTCTTT
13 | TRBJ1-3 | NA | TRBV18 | CASSGPDGNTIYF | TGTGCCAGCTCAGGGCCGGACGGAAACACCATATATTTT
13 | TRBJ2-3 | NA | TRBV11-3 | CASSRGATDTQYF | TGTGCCAGCAGCAGGGGGGCCACAGATACGCAGTATTTT
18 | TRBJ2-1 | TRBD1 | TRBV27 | CASSFLNRGLGSYNEQFF | TGTGCCAGCAGTTTCCTTAACAGGGGGCTGGGCTCCTACAATGAGCAGTTCTTC
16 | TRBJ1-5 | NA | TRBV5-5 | CASSFLPGLTTQPQHF | TGTGCCAGCAGTTTTCTCCCAGGGTTGACAACTCAGCCCCAGCATTTT
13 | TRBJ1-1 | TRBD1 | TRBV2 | CASLFGTEVVTFF | TGTGCCAGCCTTTTTGGGACAGAGGTCGTGACTTTCTTT
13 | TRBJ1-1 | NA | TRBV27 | CASSFSGGRRAFF | TGTGCCAGCAGTTTTTCGGGGGGGCGTAGGGCTTTCTTT
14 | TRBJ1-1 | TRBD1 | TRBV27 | CASSFKGQPHEAFF | TGTGCCAGCAGTTTCAAGGGACAGCCCCATGAAGCTTTCTTT
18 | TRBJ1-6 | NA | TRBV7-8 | CASSSKTPGQGDNSPLHF | TGTGCCAGCAGCTCTAAAACACCAGGGCAGGGTGATAATTCACCCCTCCACTTT
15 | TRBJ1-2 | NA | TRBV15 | CATSRDTRGPYGYTF | TGTGCCACCAGCAGAGATACAAGGGGCCCCTATGGCTACACCTTC